This TCR beta chain was sequenced for a study of blood T cell repertoires in COVID-19. As for the study in general: From T cells, B-cell-depleted T cells, or PBMCs came the material, which was cDNA or gDNA.

This CDR3 region has 13 residues. From germline, CDR1 is SNHLY and CDR2 FYNNEI. J was trimmed by 5 bases and V by 10 bases; bases with no gene match: 4. TCRdb's table, derived via immunoSEQ multiplex PCR, lists solely in-frame clones and lacks some. The sample holds about 350,000 clones, approximately 89% seen once. Cohorts were based on clinical histories the participants reported. On this clone itself: Other DNA sequences within the sample encode an identical CDR3.

The TCR originated in a woman in her thirties who had recovered from COVID-19. Sequenced input: PBMCs or T cells enriched from blood (not recorded which). This sequence joins TRBV2 and TRBJ2-1, with 11 bases identical to TRBD2. CDR3 amino acids: CATRLAGNNEQFF. In nucleotides, the CDR3 is TGTGCCACGCGACTAGCGGGGAACAATGAGCAGTTCTTC. Full variable domain (rest looked up from reference TRBV2 and TRBJ2-1): EPEVTQTPSHQVTQMGQEVILRCVPISNHLYFYWYRQILGQKVEFLVSFYNNEISEKSEIFDDQFSVERPDGSNFTLKIRSTKLEDSAMYFCATRLAGNNEQFFGPGTRLTVL.